This TCR beta chain was recorded in a study of regulatory T cells in long-lasting Graves disease. Sequencing libraries for TCR beta were prepared with iRepertoire HTBI primers and Arm-PCR of CDR3 regions. TCRdb re-derived calls from the multiplex PCR reads in MiXCR, one entry per CDR3 protein. The data contain 300,000 to 400,000 distinct CDR3 sequences, roughly 17% of them singletons. This clonotype has only a few counts. Time point of the sample: newly diagnosed GD, antithyroid drugs for less than 3 months. Scientists built the TCR library using RNA that was extracted from PBMCs. Trimming pared 3 bases from V and 0 bases from J, leaving 24 bases between. The CDR3 loop spans 20 amino acids. Germline V gene data show CDR1 as SEHNR and CDR2 as FQNEAQ (reference sequence). The same sample was also used in a study of T cells in Graves' hyperthyroidism and ophthalmopathy.

The chain carries TRBV7-9 and TRBJ2-4; tentative D call: TRBD1 (5 bases). Sequences were derived from peripheral blood mononuclear cells (PBMCs), sampled at new diagnosis, from a patient treated with antithyroid drugs. The clonotype originates from a man aged 35 to 55 with Graves disease. The CDR3 DNA is TGTGCCAGCAGCTTGGCAGGGCCTAGGTCCTCGCTCCTAGCCAAAAACATTCAGTACTTC. The encoded protein is CASSLAGPRSSLLAKNIQYF.